Listed below are T cell receptor beta chains from one sample, sequenced in a study of early T cells in non-severe SARS-CoV-2 infection. MiXCR, applied by TCRdb to the 5' RACE reads, yields one record per CDR3 protein. This table holds approximately 70,000 distinct CDR3 sequences, 5% found once. The source material was whole blood, sampled at baseline. These receptors were obtained from an adult who was a healthcare worker with PCR-confirmed SARS-CoV-2 infection or an uninfected control (not recorded which). Both conserved end residues are part of each CDR3. The order of the fields is clone size, D gene, V gene, J gene, CDR3 length, CDR3 protein, CDR3 DNA. The D gene is left open where the match is weak. The size of a clone is reported for some rows only, either as once, few or many, or as a class for expanded clones.

few	.	TRBV5-1	TRBJ2-5	13	CASSLQGEETQYF	TGCGCCAGCAGCTTACAGGGAGAAGAGACCCAGTACTTC
many	.	TRBV9	TRBJ1-3	14	CASSVEGTGNTIYF	TGTGCCAGCAGCGTGGAGGGGACTGGAAACACCATATATTTT
.	TRBD1	TRBV6-2/TRBV6-3	TRBJ1-2	14	CASRVAGGNYGYTF	TGTGCCAGCAGGGTGGCAGGGGGCAACTATGGCTACACCTTC
many	TRBD1	TRBV6-5	TRBJ2-4	18	CASSYLPPGQGSKNIQYF	TGTGCCAGCAGTTACCTTCCTCCGGGACAGGGATCCAAAAACATTCAGTACTTC
few	.	TRBV10-2	TRBJ2-7	12	CASSALGREQYF	TGCGCCAGCAGTGCCCTCGGGCGGGAGCAGTACTTC
many	TRBD2	TRBV28	TRBJ2-7	14	CASLVAGEGDEQYF	TGTGCCTCCCTGGTCGCGGGAGAAGGGGACGAGCAGTACTTC
many	.	TRBV4-2	TRBJ1-5	15	CASSQDWDSNQPQHF	TGTGCCAGCAGCCAAGATTGGGATAGCAATCAGCCCCAGCATTTT
many	.	TRBV7-8	TRBJ2-1	17	CASMGGAERFGYNEQFF	TGTGCCAGCATGGGCGGAGCCGAACGTTTTGGGTACAATGAGCAGTTCTTC
many	.	TRBV12-3/TRBV12-4	TRBJ2-1	15	CASSLGVAADNEQFF	TGTGCCAGCAGTTTGGGTGTCGCAGCGGACAATGAGCAGTTCTTC
many	.	TRBV11-2	TRBJ1-4	15	CASSLATYGQEKLFF	TGTGCCAGCAGCTTAGCTACATATGGGCAGGAAAAACTGTTTTTT
many	TRBD2	TRBV7-3	TRBJ2-2	15	CASSNLAGNTGELFF	TGTGCCAGCAGCAACCTAGCGGGAAACACCGGGGAGCTGTTTTTT